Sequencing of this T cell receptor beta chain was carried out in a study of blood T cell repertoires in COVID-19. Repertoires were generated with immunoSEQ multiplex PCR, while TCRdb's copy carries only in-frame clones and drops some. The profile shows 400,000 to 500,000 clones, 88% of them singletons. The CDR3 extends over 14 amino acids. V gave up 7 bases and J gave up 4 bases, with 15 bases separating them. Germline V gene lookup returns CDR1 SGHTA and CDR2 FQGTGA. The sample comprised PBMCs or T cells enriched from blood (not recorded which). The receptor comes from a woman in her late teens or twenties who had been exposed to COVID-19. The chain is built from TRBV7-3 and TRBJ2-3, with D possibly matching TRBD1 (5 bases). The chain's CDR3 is CASKSGAAADTQYF. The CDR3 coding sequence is TGTGCCAGCAAATCTGGGGCTGCGGCAGATACGCAGTATTTT. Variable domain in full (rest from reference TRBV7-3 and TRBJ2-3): GAGVSQTPSNKVTEKGKYVELRCDPISGHTALYWYRQSLGQGPEFLIYFQGTGAADDSGLPNDRFFAVRPEGSVSTLKIQRTERGDSAVYLCASKSGAAADTQYFGPGTRLTVL.